This entry describes one TCR beta chain. This sample stems from a study of shared clonotypes between healthy human individuals. The length of the CDR3 is 18 residues. Trimming took 2 bases from V and 4 from J, leaving 21 bases between them. The germline CDR1 and CDR2 sequences are MGHRA and YSYEKL. Naivety among CD8 cells was defined by CD45RO negativity and positive CCR7 selection, thereby excluding terminally differentiated effector memory CD45RA+ cells. In the sorted-subset replicate PCRs, 150 to 200 ng DNA, roughly 30,000 T cell genomes, was used. Assay: immunoSEQ multiplex PCR; the TCRdb copy retains only in-frame clones and omits some. The sample consists of 1.5 million to 2.5 million clones, approximately 94% of them appearing once.

The clonotype was recovered from a man younger than 35 in good health. This chain links TRBV4-1 with TRBJ1-3; D gene uncertain. Source material: naive CD8+ T cells sorted from blood. CDR3 sequence (DNA): TGCGCCAGCAGCCAAAGCCCCCCAGAAACTATGGCAGGAAACACCATATATTTT. Protein sequence: CASSQSPPETMAGNTIYF.